This TCR beta chain appears in the sequencing data of a study of blood T cell repertoires in COVID-19. Study information: The samples span acute and convalescent COVID-19 from the United States, Italy and Spain.

Only in-frame clones appear in the TCRdb table, and some are missing; sequencing was by immunoSEQ multiplex PCR. This sample has tens of thousands of clones; approximately 89% occur once, and the top ten carry 2.5% to 3.5%. This CDR3 is built from 13 residues. From germline, CDR1 is SGHAT and CDR2 FQNNGV. V was shortened by 2 bases and J by 3 bases, with 7 bases between the two germline ends. The clonotype comes from a man between 50 and 59 years old with acute or convalescent COVID-19. This chain joins TRBV11-2 and TRBJ1-1, with a tentative D call TRBD1 (5 bases). Specimen: peripheral blood. CDR3 loop: CASSLTGDTEAFF. DNA for the CDR3: TGTGCCAGCAGCTTAACGGGGGACACTGAAGCTTTCTTT.